The T cell receptor (beta chain) under discussion was sequenced for a study of blood T cell repertoires in COVID-19. Looking at the study overall: The samples span acute and convalescent COVID-19 from the United States, Italy and Spain. T cells, B-cell-depleted T cells, or PBMCs supplied cDNA or gDNA.

This CDR3 has 16 amino acids. With 5 bases removed from V and 5 bases from J, the gap between germline ends came to 21 bases. In germline, CDR1 is MDHEN, CDR2 SYDVKM. Under the authors' procedure: Amplification from reference gene primers served as the basis for estimated nucleated cell counts. Produced via immunoSEQ multiplex PCR; TCRdb's table is partial and in-frame only. The V and J calls and clone size are taken from that table; D and trimming were inferred from the DNA. The data show 95,000 to 150,000 clones, 85% seen once. The chain joins TRBV28 to TRBJ1-2; D is possibly TRBD1 (6 bases). This sequence originates from a man older than 75 with active or convalescent COVID-19. Sample: peripheral blood. The CDR3 DNA sequence: TGTGCCAGCAGTCCTTCGACTGGGGGCGCATGGTATGGCTACACCTTC. Translation gives CASSPSTGGAWYGYTF.